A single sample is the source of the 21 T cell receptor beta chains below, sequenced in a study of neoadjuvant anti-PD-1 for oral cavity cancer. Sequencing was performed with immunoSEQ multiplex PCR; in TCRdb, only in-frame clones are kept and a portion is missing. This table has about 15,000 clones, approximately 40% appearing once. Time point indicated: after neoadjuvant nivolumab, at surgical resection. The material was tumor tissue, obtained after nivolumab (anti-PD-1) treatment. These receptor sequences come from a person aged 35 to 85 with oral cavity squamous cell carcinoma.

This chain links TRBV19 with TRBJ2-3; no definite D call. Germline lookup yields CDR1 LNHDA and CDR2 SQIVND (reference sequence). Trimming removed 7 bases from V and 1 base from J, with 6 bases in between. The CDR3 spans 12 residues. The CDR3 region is CASKVGTDTQYF. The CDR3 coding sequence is TGTGCCAGTAAGGTGGGCACAGATACGCAGTATTTT.

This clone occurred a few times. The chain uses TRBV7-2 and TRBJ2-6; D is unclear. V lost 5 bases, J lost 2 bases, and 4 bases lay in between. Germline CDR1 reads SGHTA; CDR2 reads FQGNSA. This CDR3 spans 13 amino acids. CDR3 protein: CASSPAGANVLTF. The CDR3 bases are TGTGCCAGCAGCCCGGCTGGGGCCAACGTCCTGACTTTC.

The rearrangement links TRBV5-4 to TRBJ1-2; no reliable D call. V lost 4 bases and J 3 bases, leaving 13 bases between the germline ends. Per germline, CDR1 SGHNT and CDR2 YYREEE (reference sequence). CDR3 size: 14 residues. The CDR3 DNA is TGTGCCAGCAGCCCGGGAGCATTGGACTATGGCTACACCTTC. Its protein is CASSPGALDYGYTF.

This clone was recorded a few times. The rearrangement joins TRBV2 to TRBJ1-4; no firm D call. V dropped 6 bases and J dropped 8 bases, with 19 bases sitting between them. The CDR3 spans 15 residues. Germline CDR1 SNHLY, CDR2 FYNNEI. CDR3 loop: CASRIISAEDEKLFF. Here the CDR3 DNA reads TGTGCCAGCAGGATTATAAGCGCAGAGGACGAAAAACTGTTTTTT.

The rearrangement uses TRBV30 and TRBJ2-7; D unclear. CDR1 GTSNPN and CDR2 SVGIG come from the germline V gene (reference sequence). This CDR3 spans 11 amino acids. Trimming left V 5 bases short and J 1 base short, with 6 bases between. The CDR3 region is CAWLGSYEQYF. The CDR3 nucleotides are TGTGCCTGGTTAGGATCCTACGAGCAGTACTTC.

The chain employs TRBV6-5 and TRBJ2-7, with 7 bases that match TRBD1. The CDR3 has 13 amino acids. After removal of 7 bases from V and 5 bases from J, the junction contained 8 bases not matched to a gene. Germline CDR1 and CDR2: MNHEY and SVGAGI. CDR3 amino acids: CASKERQGHEQYF. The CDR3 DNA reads TGTGCCAGCAAAGAAAGACAGGGCCACGAGCAGTACTTC.

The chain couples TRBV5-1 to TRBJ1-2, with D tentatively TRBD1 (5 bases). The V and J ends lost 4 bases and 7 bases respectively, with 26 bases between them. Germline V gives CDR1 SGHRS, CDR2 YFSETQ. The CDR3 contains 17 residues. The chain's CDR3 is CASSRGSSSALSPGYTF. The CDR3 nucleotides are TGCGCCAGCAGCCGGGGGTCCTCGTCGGCCTTATCCCCTGGCTACACCTTC.

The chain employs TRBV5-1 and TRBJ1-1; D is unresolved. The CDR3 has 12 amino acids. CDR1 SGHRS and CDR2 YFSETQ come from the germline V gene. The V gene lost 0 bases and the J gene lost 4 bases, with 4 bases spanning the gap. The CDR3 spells CASSLVPTEAFF. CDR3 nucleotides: TGCGCCAGCAGCTTGGTCCCCACTGAAGCTTTCTTT.

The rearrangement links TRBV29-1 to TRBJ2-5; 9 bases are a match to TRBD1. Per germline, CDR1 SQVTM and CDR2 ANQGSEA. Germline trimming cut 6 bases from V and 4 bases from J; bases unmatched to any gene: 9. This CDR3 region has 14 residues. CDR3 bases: TGCAGCGTCGATGGGACAGGGAAACGAGAGACCCAGTACTTC. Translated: CSVDGTGKRETQYF.

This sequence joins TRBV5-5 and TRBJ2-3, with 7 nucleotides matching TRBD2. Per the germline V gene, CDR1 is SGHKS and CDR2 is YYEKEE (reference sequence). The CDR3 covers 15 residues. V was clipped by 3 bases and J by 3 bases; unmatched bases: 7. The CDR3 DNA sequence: TGTGCCAGCAGCTGGGGGGGTGACTTAACAGATACGCAGTATTTT. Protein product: CASSWGGDLTDTQYF. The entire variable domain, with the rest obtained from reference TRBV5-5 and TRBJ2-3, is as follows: DAGVTQSPTHLIKTRGQQVTLRCSPISGHKSVSWYQQVLGQGPQFIFQYYEKEERGRGNFPDRFSARQFPNYSSELNVNALLLGDSALYLCASSWGGDLTDTQYFGPGTRLTVL.

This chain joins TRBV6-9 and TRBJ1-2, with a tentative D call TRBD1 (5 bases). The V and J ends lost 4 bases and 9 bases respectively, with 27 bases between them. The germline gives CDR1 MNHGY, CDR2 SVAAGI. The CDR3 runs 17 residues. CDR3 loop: CASSCPGATVIAGSYTF. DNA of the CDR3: TGTGCCAGCAGTTGCCCTGGGGCGACAGTAATTGCCGGTAGCTACACCTTC.

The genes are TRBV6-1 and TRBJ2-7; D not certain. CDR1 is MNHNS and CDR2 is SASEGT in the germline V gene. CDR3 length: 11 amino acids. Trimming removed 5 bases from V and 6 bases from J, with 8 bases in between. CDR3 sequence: CASSWRSEQYF. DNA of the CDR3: TGTGCCAGCAGTTGGAGATCCGAGCAGTACTTC.

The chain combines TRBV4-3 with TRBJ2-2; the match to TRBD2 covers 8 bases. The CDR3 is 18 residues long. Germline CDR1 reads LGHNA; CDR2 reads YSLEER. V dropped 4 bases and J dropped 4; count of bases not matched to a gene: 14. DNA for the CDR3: TGCGCCAGCAGCCCACCCGGGCTTGGCGGGGGGCCCACCGGGGAGCTGTTTTTT. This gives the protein CASSPPGLGGGPTGELFF.

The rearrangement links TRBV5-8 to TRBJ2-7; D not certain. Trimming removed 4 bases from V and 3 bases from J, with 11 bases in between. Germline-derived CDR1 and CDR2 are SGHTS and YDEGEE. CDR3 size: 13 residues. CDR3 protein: CASSPGNYYEQYF. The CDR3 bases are TGTGCCAGCAGCCCTGGGAACTACTACGAGCAGTACTTC.

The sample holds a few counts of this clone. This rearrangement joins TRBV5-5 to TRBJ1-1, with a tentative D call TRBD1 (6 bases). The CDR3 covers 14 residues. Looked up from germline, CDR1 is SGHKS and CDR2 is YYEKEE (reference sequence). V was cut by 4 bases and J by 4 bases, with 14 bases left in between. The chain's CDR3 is CASSQTGGGTEAFF. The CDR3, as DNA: TGTGCCAGCAGCCAGACAGGAGGGGGCACTGAAGCTTTCTTT.

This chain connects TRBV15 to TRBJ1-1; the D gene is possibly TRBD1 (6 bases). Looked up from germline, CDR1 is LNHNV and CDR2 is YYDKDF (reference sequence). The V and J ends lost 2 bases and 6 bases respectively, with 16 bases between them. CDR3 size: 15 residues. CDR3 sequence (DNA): TGTGCCACCAGCAGAATGGGGGCGCTTATCTCTGAAGCTTTCTTT. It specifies CATSRMGALISEAFF.

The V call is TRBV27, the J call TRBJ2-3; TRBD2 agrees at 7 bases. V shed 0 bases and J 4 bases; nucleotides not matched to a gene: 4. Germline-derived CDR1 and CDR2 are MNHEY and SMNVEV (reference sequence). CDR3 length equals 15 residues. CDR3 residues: CASSLSGGGPDTQYF. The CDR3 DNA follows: TGTGCCAGCAGTTTATCGGGGGGGGGTCCAGATACGCAGTATTTT.

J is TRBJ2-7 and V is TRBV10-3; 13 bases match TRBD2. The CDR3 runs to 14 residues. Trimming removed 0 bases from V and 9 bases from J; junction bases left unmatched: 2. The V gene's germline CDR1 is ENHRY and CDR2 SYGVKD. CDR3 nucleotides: TGTGCCATCAGTGAGTCGACTAGCGGGGGGATGCAGTACTTC. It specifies CAISESTSGGMQYF.

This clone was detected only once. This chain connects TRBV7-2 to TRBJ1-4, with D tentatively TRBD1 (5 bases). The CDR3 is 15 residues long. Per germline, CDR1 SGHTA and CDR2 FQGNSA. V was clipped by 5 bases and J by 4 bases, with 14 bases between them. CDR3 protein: CASSIQGQGNEKLFF. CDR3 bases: TGTGCCAGCAGCATTCAGGGTCAGGGTAATGAAAAACTGTTTTTT.

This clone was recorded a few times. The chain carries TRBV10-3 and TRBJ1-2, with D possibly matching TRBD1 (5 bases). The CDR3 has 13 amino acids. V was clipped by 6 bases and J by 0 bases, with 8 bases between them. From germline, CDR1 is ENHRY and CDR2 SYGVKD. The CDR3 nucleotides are TGTGCCATCAGCGACAGTTCTAACTATGGCTACACCTTC. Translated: CAISDSSNYGYTF.

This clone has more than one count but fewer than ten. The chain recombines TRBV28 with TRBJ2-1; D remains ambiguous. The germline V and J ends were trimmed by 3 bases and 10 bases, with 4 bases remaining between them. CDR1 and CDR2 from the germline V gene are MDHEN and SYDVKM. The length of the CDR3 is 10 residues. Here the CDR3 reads CASSLHEQFF. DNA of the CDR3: TGTGCCAGCAGTTTGCACGAGCAGTTCTTC.